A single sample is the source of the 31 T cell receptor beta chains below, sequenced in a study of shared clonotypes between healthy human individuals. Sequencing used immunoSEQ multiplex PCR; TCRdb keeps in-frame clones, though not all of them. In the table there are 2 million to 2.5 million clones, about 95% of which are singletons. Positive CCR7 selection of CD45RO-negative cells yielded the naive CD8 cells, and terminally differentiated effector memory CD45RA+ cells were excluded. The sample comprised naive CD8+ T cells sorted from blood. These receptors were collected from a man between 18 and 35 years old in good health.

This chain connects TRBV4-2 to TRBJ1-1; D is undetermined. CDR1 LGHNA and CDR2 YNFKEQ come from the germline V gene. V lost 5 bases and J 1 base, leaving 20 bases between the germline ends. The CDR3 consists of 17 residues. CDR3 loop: CASSSYLELDGNTEAFF. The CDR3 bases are TGTGCCAGCAGCTCTTACCTAGAGTTGGACGGGAACACTGAAGCTTTCTTT.

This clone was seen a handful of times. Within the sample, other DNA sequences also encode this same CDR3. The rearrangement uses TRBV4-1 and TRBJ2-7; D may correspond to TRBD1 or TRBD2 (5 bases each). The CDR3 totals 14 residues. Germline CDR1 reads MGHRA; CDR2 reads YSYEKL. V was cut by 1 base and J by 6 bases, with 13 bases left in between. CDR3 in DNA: TGCGCCAGCAGCCAAGGGCAGGGACCGGTCGAGCAGTACTTC. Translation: CASSQGQGPVEQYF.

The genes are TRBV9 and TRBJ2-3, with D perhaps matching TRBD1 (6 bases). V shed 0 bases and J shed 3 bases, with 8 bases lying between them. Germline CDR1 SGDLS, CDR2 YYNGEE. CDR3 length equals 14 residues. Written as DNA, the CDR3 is TGTGCCAGCAGCGTAGCAGGGGAGACAGATACGCAGTATTTT. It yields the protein CASSVAGETDTQYF.

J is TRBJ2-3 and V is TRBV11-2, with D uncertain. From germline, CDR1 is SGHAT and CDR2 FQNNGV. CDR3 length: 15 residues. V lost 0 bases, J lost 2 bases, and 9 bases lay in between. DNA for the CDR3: TGTGCCAGCAGCTTAGAGTTTCTTTACACAGATACGCAGTATTTT. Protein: CASSLEFLYTDTQYF. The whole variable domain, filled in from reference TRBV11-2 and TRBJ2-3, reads EAGVAQSPRYKIIEKRQSVAFWCNPISGHATLYWYQQILGQGPKLLIQFQNNGVVDDSQLPKDRFSAERLKGVDSTLKIQPAKLEDSAVYLCASSLEFLYTDTQYFGPGTRLTVL.

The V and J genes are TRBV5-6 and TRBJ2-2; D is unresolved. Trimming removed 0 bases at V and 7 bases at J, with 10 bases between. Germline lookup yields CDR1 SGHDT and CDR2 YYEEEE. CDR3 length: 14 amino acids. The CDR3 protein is CASSLEVGNGELFF. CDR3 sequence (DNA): TGTGCCAGCAGCTTGGAGGTGGGGAACGGGGAGCTGTTTTTT.

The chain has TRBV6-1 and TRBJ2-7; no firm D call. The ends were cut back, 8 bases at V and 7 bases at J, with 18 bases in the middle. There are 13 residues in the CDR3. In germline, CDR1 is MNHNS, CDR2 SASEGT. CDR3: CASLDTAWREQYF. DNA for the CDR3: TGTGCCAGCTTGGATACAGCCTGGCGTGAGCAGTACTTC.

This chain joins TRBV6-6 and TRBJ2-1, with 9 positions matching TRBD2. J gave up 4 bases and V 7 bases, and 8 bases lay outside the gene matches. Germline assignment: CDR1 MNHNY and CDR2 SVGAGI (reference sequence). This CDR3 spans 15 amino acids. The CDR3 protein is CASTALAGRYNEQFF. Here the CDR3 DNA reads TGTGCCAGCACCGCACTAGCGGGCCGATACAATGAGCAGTTCTTC.

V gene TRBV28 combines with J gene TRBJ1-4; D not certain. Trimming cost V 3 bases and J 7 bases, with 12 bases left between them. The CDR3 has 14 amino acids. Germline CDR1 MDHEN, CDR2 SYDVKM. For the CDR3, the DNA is TGTGCCAGCAGTTTGAGGCCGCCTACTGAAAAACTGTTTTTT. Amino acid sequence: CASSLRPPTEKLFF. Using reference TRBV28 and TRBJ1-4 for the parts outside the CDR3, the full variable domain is DVKVTQSSRYLVKRTGEKVFLECVQDMDHENMFWYRQDPGLGLRLIYFSYDVKMKEKGDIPEGYSVSREKKERFSLILESASTNQTSMYLCASSLRPPTEKLFFGSGTQLSVL.

CDR3 sequence reads: CASRSARPGSNQPQHF. In DNA form, the CDR3 reads TGTGCCAGCAGGTCTGCACGGCCTGGCAGCAATCAGCCCCAGCATTTT. The chain uses TRBV28 and TRBJ1-5; no reliable D call. The V end was cut by 6 bases, the J end by 1 base, with 16 bases between. There are 16 residues in the CDR3. Germline V gives CDR1 MDHEN, CDR2 SYDVKM.

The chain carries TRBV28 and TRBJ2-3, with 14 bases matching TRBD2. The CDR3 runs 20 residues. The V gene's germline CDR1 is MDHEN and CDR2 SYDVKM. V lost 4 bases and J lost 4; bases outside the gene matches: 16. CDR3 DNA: TGTGCCAGCAGTTCATGGATCCTTGGGGGACTAGCGGGGGAGTCAGATACGCAGTATTTT. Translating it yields CASSSWILGGLAGESDTQYF.

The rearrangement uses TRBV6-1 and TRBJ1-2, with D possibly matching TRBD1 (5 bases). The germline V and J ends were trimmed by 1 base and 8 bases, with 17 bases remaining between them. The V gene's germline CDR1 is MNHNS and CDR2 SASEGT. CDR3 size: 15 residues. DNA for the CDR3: TGTGCCAGCAGTGAAGGCCCGGCAGGGTTATACGGCTACACCTTC. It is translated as CASSEGPAGLYGYTF.

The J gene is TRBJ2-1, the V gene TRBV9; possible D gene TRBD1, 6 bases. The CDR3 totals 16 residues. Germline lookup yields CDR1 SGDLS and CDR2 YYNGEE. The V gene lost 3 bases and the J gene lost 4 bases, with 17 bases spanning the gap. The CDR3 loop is CASSDPGQGLYNEQFF. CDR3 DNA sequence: TGTGCCAGCAGCGACCCCGGGCAGGGGCTTTACAATGAGCAGTTCTTC.

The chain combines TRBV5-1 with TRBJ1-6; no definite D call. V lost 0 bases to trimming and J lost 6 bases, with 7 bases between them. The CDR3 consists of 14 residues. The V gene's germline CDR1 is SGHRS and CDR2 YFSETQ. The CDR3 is CASSLDSFNSPLHF. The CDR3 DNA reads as TGCGCCAGCAGCTTGGACAGTTTTAATTCACCCCTCCACTTT. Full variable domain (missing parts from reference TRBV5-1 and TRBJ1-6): KAGVTQTPRYLIKTRGQQVTLSCSPISGHRSVSWYQQTPGQGLQFLFEYFSETQRNKGNFPGRFSGRQFSNSRSEMNVSTLELGDSALYLCASSLDSFNSPLHFGNGTRLTVT.

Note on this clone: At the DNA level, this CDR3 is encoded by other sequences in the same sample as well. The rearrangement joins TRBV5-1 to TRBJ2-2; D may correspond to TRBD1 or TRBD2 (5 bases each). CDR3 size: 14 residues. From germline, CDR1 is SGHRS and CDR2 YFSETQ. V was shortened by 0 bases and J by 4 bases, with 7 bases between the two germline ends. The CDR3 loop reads CASSLGDGTGELFF. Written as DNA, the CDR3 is TGCGCCAGCAGCTTGGGGGACGGCACCGGGGAGCTGTTTTTT. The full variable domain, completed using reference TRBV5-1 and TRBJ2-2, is KAGVTQTPRYLIKTRGQQVTLSCSPISGHRSVSWYQQTPGQGLQFLFEYFSETQRNKGNFPGRFSGRQFSNSRSEMNVSTLELGDSALYLCASSLGDGTGELFFGEGSRLTVL.

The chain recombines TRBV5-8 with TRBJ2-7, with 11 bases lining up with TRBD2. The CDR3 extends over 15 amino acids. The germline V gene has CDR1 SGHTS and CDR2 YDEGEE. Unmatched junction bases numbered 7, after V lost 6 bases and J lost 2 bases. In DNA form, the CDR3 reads TGTGCCAGCACTCTTGTGGGACTAGCGGCCTACGAGCAGTACTTC. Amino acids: CASTLVGLAAYEQYF.

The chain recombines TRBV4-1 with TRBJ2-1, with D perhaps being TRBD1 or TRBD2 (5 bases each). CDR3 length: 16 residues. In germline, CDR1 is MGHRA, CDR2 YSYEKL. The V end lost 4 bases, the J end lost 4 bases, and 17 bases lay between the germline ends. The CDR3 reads CASSPSRGETYNEQFF. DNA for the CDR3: TGCGCCAGCAGCCCCTCGCGAGGGGAGACGTACAATGAGCAGTTCTTC.

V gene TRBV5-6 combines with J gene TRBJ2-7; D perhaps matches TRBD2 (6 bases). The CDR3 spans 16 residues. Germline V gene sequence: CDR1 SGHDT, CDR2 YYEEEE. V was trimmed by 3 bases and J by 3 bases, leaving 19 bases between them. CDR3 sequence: CASSWGTPPLDYEQYF. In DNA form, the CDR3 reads TGTGCCAGCAGCTGGGGGACTCCTCCCCTAGACTACGAGCAGTACTTC.

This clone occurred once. The CDR3 region is CASSPRGGQAYEQYF. For the CDR3, the DNA is TGTGCCAGCAGTCCCCGGGGGGGGCAAGCCTACGAGCAGTACTTC. The rearrangement links TRBV6-5 to TRBJ2-7, with 8 positions matching TRBD2. V lost 5 bases to trimming and J lost 2 bases; unmatched junction nucleotides: 8. This CDR3 has 15 residues. Germline CDR1 is MNHEY and CDR2 is SVGAGI.

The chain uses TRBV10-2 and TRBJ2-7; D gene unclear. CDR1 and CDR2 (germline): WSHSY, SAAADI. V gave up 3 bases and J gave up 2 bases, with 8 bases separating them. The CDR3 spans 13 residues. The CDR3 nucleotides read TGCGCCAGCAGTGAACGTTACCCCTACGAGCAGTACTTC. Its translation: CASSERYPYEQYF.

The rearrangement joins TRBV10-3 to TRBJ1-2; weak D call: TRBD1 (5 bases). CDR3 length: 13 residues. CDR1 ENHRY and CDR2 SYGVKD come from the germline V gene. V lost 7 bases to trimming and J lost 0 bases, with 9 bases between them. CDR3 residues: CAITDSANYGYTF. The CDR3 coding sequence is TGTGCCATCACTGACAGTGCTAACTATGGCTACACCTTC.

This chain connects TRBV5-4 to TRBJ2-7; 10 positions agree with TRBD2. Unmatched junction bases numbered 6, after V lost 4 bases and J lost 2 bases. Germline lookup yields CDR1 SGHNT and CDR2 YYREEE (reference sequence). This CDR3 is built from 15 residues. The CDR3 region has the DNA TGTGCCAGCAGCGGAGGACTAGCGGATACCTACGAGCAGTACTTC. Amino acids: CASSGGLADTYEQYF.

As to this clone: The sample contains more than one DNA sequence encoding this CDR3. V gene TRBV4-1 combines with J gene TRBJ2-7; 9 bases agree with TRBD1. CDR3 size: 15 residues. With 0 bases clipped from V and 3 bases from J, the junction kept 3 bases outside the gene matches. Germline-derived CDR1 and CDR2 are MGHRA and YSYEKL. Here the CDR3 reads CASSQDGGQGYEQYF. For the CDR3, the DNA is TGCGCCAGCAGCCAAGATGGGGGACAGGGCTACGAGCAGTACTTC.

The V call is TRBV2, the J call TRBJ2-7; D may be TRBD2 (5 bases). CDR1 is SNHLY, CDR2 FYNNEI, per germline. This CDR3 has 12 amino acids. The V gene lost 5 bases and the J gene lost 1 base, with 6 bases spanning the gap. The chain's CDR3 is CASSSGSYEQYF. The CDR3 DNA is TGTGCCAGCAGTTCGGGATCCTACGAGCAGTACTTC.

The CDR3, as DNA: TGTGCCAGCAGTCAGCGGTTCCAAGAGACCCAGTACTTC. This gives the protein CASSQRFQETQYF. The V gene is TRBV27, the J gene TRBJ2-5, with D maybe TRBD2 (5 bases). Trimming took off 5 bases at V and 1 base at J, with 8 bases between the two ends. The V gene's germline CDR1 is MNHEY and CDR2 SMNVEV (reference sequence). The CDR3 consists of 13 residues.

The CDR3 DNA reads TGTGCCAGCAGTTTACCTCTGGGGTCTGAAAAACTGTTTTTT. Translation: CASSLPLGSEKLFF. The V gene is TRBV28, the J gene TRBJ1-4; D is uncertain. The germline CDR1 and CDR2 sequences are MDHEN and SYDVKM. This CDR3 region has 14 residues. Trimming left V 2 bases short and J 7 bases short, with 11 bases between.

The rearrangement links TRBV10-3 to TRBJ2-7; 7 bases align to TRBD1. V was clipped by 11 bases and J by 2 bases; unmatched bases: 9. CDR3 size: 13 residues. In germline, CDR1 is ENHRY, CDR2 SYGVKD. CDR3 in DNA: TGTGCCGCCACAGGGACAGCCACCTACGAGCAGTACTTC. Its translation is CAATGTATYEQYF.

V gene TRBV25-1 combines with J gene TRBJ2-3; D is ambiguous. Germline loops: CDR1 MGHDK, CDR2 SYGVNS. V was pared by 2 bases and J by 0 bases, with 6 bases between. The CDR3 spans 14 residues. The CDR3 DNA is TGTGCCAGCAGTGAACAGTTTAGCACAGATACGCAGTATTTT. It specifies CASSEQFSTDTQYF.

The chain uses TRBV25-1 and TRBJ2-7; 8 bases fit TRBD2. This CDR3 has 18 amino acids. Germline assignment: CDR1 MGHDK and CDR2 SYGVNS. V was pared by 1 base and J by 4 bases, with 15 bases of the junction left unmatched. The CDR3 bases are TGTGCCAGCAGTGAATCGGGTAGGGGACCCTCGGGAGGGTACGAGCAGTACTTC. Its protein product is CASSESGRGPSGGYEQYF.

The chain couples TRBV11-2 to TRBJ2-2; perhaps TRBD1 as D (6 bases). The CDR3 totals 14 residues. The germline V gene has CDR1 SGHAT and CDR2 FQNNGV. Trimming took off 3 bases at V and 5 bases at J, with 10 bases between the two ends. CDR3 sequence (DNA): TGTGCCAGCAGCTTCAGTAGGGGGACCGGGGAGCTGTTTTTT. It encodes CASSFSRGTGELFF.

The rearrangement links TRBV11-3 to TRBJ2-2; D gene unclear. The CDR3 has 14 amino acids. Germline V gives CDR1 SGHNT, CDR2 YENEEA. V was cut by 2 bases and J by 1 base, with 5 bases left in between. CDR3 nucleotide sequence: TGTGCCAGCAGCTTACTGGGGAACACCGGGGAGCTGTTTTTT. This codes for CASSLLGNTGELFF.

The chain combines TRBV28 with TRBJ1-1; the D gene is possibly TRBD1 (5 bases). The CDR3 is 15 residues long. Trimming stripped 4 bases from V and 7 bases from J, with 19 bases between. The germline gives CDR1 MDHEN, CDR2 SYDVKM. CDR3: CASSSPGRTEGEAFF. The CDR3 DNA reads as TGTGCCAGCAGTTCCCCGGGACGGACTGAGGGTGAAGCTTTCTTT.